This T cell receptor beta chain stems from a study of T cells in women clearing cervical HPV infection. Method: immunoSEQ multiplex PCR; TCRdb's copy keeps in-frame clones and lacks some. Its table records approximately 31,000 clones. A word on this clone: The read halts 3 residues ahead of the CDR3 end, with the missing end drawn from the germline J gene.

Germline CDR1 is MNHEY and CDR2 is SVGEGT. The CDR3 has 16 amino acids. The V segment lost 6 bases and the J segment 0 bases; nucleotides outside the gene matches: 9. J is TRBJ1-1 and V is TRBV6-2 or TRBV6-3; TRBD1 matches at 8 bases. Sequencing was carried out using blood buffy coat. The TCR was taken from a woman aged 18 to 69 with a cervical HPV16 infection that either progressed to CIN3+ or cleared (not recorded which). CDR3 in amino acids: CASRPHQDRVNTEAFF. The part of the CDR3 DNA that was read is TGTGCCAGCAGACCCCACCAGGACAGGGTGAACACTGAA.